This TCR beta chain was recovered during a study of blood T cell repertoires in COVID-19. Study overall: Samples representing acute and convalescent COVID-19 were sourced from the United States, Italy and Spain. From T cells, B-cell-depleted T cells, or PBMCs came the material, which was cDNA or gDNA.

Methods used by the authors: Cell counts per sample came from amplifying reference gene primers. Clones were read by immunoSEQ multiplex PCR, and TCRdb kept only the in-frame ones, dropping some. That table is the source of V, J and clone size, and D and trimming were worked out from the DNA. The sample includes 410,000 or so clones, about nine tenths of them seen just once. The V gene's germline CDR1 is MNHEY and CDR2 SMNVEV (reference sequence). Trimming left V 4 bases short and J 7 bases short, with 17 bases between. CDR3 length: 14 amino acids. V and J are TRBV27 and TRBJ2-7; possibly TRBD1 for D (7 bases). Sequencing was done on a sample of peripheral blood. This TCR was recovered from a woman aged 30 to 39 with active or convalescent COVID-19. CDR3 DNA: TGTGCCAGCAGTTCGAGACTCCAGGGGGGAGAGCAGTACTTC. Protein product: CASSSRLQGGEQYF.